One TCR beta chain is described in this entry. What it binds is unknown. The method was immunoSEQ multiplex PCR; TCRdb's version includes in-frame clones alone and lacks a portion of them. The data show roughly 55,000 clones, 80% to 90% seen once. This CDR3 spans 11 amino acids. Between the trimmed V and J ends, which lost 5 bases and 4 bases, there was a span of 6 bases. Germline CDR1 reads MDHEN; CDR2 reads SYDVKM. This sample stems from a study of T cell responses to AZD1222 COVID-19 vaccine. Study background: Second-dose timings of about 4 or about 12 weeks were pooled.

Study-wide findings and caveats: Spike was spanned by vaccine-associated CD4 TCRs, which were dominant at 160-218 and 743-854.

This receptor was obtained from an adult in good health. This chain connects TRBV28 to TRBJ2-7; D remains unclear. Sequenced here: peripheral blood, sampled on day 0 of AZD1222 vaccination. CDR3 sequence reads: CASSARYEQYF. The CDR3 nucleotides read TGTGCCAGCAGTGCGAGGTACGAGCAGTACTTC.